This is a list of T cell receptor beta chains from one sample in a study of cytomegalovirus exposure and HLA in healthy donors. TCRdb keeps only in-frame clones here, not all; method: immunoSEQ multiplex PCR. The table has approximately 180,000 clones, roughly three quarters seen once. Input material: PBMCs. The receptors come from a woman between 45 and 60 years old in good health and CMV-seropositive. Both conserved end residues are part of each CDR3. The D gene is left open where the match is weak. Some rows have no size entry. The others give once, few or many, or a class for an expanded clone.

J gene,V gene,clone size,D gene,CDR3 DNA,CDR3 protein
TRBJ1-2,TRBV9,NA,TRBD1,TGTGCCAGCAGCGTCGGACAGGGGGGTGGCTACACCTTC,CASSVGQGGGYTF
TRBJ2-3,TRBV9,NA,TRBD2,TGTGCCAGCAGCGTAGCGCTAGCGGGGCCCGCTAGCACAGATACGCAGTATTTT,CASSVALAGPASTDTQYF
TRBJ1-2,TRBV6-5,NA,NA,TGTGCCAGCAGTTCCACAGGAATAGGTGGCTACACCTTC,CASSSTGIGGYTF
TRBJ2-1,TRBV7-9,NA,TRBD1,TGTGCCAGCAGCCCAACACCGGGACAGGGAAACAATGAGCAGTTCTTC,CASSPTPGQGNNEQFF
TRBJ1-1,TRBV7-8,NA,TRBD1,TGTGCCAGCAGCATCGGGACAGGGGGCTATAGTGAAGCTTTCTTT,CASSIGTGGYSEAFF
TRBJ1-2,TRBV11-2,NA,NA,TGTGCCAGCAGCTTATCAGGGGAATGGGACTATGGCTACACCTTC,CASSLSGEWDYGYTF
TRBJ2-1,TRBV6-6,NA,TRBD2,TGTGCCAGCAGTTACGAATTAGGACTAGCGGGGGGGCCTCAGTTCTTC,CASSYELGLAGGPQFF
TRBJ2-5,TRBV6-1,NA,TRBD1,TGTGCCAGCGGGGGACAGGCCCAAGAGACCCAGTACTTC,CASGGQAQETQYF
TRBJ2-1,TRBV9,NA,NA,TGTGCCAGCACCCCCCGCGAGGCCCGCCTGTTCTTC,CASTPREARLFF
TRBJ1-4,TRBV7-4,NA,NA,TGTGCCAGCAGCCCCACAGGGTGCTCTAATGAAAAACTGTTTTTT,CASSPTGCSNEKLFF
TRBJ2-7,TRBV4-2,once,TRBD2,TGTGCCAGCAGGTTAGCGGGGGGGCCCTACGAGCAGTACTTC,CASRLAGGPYEQYF
TRBJ1-1,TRBV19,NA,TRBD1,TGTGCCAGTAGTGTGACAGGGGCGGGTTTCCCTCGCGGTGAAGCTTTCTTT,CASSVTGAGFPRGEAFF
TRBJ2-7,TRBV6-5,NA,NA,TGTGCCAGCAGTTACTCGAGTCCCCACCTCAACGAGCAGTACTTC,CASSYSSPHLNEQYF
TRBJ1-5,TRBV4-1,once,TRBD1,TGCGCCAGCAGCCAGTATAAACCGGGACAGGGGCATCAGCCCCAGCATTTT,CASSQYKPGQGHQPQHF
TRBJ2-1,TRBV2,few,TRBD2,TGTGCCAGCGCGGGGGACTTTTCAAATGAGCAGTTCTTC,CASAGDFSNEQFF
TRBJ2-2,TRBV7-6,NA,TRBD2,TGTGCCAGCAGCTCCCGTGAGCGGGGGTTGACCGGGGAGCTGTTTTTT,CASSSRERGLTGELFF
TRBJ2-1,TRBV9,NA,TRBD2,TGTGCCAGCAGCGTAGTATCAGGCGGGGGGAACAATGAGCAGTTCTTC,CASSVVSGGGNNEQFF
TRBJ2-3,TRBV4-1,NA,TRBD1,TGCGCCAGCAGCCAAGATTTTACAGGGGAATCAGATACGCAGTATTTT,CASSQDFTGESDTQYF
TRBJ2-3,TRBV5-1,NA,TRBD2,TGCGCCAGCAGCTTGGAATGGGGGGGAACAGATACGCAGTATTTT,CASSLEWGGTDTQYF
TRBJ2-1,TRBV30,NA,NA,TGTGCCTGGAGTTTGGGGGGGCAATACAATGAGCAGTTCTTC,CAWSLGGQYNEQFF
TRBJ1-5,TRBV19,few,TRBD1,TGTGCCAGTAGAATGACAGGGGGCGCATCCAATCAGCCCCAGCATTTT,CASRMTGGASNQPQHF
TRBJ1-6,TRBV5-1,NA,NA,TGCGCCAGCAGTTTCCTTGGGAGCTCCTATAATTCACCCCTCCACTTT,CASSFLGSSYNSPLHF
TRBJ1-2,TRBV10-3,NA,TRBD1,TGTGCCATCAGCGAGCCCGGGACAGGGGGTTTTAGCTATGGCTACACCTTC,CAISEPGTGGFSYGYTF
TRBJ2-7,TRBV13,NA,NA,TGTGCCAGCAGCCCCGCCTCTCTCAGGGGTAACGAGCAGTACTTC,CASSPASLRGNEQYF
TRBJ1-5,TRBV5-1,NA,TRBD1,TGCGCCAGCAGCCCCGGGGCAGGGGGTTCTCAGCCCCAGCATTTT,CASSPGAGGSQPQHF
TRBJ1-2,TRBV7-9,NA,NA,TGTTCCAGCAGCTTCCAGACAGCCTATGGCTACACCTTC,CSSSFQTAYGYTF
TRBJ2-7,TRBV6-1,NA,TRBD1,TGTGCCAGCAGTGGGTCAGGGGGTATTTTGGGTTACGAGCAGTACTTC,CASSGSGGILGYEQYF
TRBJ1-3,TRBV18,NA,TRBD1,TGTGCCAGCTCACTGACCGGGACAGCTGGAAACACCATATATTTT,CASSLTGTAGNTIYF
TRBJ2-5,TRBV9,NA,TRBD2,TGTGCCAGCAGCGTAGGGTTTGGCAGCGGGGGGTTTAAAGAGACCCAGTACTTC,CASSVGFGSGGFKETQYF
TRBJ2-1,TRBV18,once,TRBD1,TGTGCCAGCTCACCAGGGCGGACAGGGGAGCAGTTCTTC,CASSPGRTGEQFF
TRBJ2-5,TRBV5-1,NA,NA,TGCGCCAGCAGCTTGTTTTCAGGGGTACGAGAGACCCAGTACTTC,CASSLFSGVRETQYF
TRBJ1-5,TRBV30,few,NA,TGTGCCTGGAGGGGAGGGAGGGATCAGCCCCAGCATTTT,CAWRGGRDQPQHF
TRBJ1-1,TRBV6-1,NA,TRBD1,TGTGCCAGCAGTACCGGGACAGGGAACACTGAAGCTTTCTTT,CASSTGTGNTEAFF
TRBJ1-1,TRBV18,NA,NA,TGTGCCAGCTCGCAAGAGGTTGAAGCTTTCTTT,CASSQEVEAFF
TRBJ2-2,TRBV11-2,NA,NA,TGTGCCAGCAGCTCCTTGAGGGTGAACACCGGGGAGCTGTTTTTT,CASSSLRVNTGELFF
TRBJ1-1,TRBV7-9,NA,TRBD1,TGTGCCAGCACCCGGACAGGGGGTGAAGCTTTCTTT,CASTRTGGEAFF